Sequencing of this T cell receptor beta chain was carried out in a study of T cell responses to AZD1222 COVID-19 vaccine. Assay used: immunoSEQ multiplex PCR; TCRdb lists only in-frame clones, some missing. The sample includes around 110,000 clones, around 90% of them seen just once. This clone was observed a single time. Germline V gene data show CDR1 as LNHDA and CDR2 as SQIVND (reference sequence). Trimming pared 4 bases from V and 4 bases from J, leaving 14 bases between. This CDR3 has 15 amino acids. The chain combines TRBV19 with TRBJ1-5; D possibly corresponds to TRBD1 (6 bases). Sequencing used peripheral blood, obtained 28 days after the second AZD1222 dose. This TCR came from an adult who received the AZD1222 COVID-19 vaccine. CDR3 residues: CASSKKQGGNQPQHF. The CDR3 DNA sequence: TGTGCCAGTAGTAAGAAACAGGGAGGGAATCAGCCCCAGCATTTT.